The clone carrying this T cell receptor beta chain turned up a few times. The target antigen is unknown. The data belong to a study of CD8 T cells in ankylosing spondylitis. The germline V gene has CDR1 SGHVS and CDR2 FQNEAQ. The CDR3 contains 15 residues. V lost 0 bases to trimming and J lost 0 bases, with 6 bases between them. TCRdb re-analysed the 5' RACE reads in MiXCR, keeping a single row per CDR3 protein. The table includes around 340,000 distinct CDR3 sequences, around 20% detected once. Study-wide points: Made up of about eight highly homologous variants, a TCR beta motif appeared characteristic of ankylosing spondylitis blood. Clones that were linked to disease were CD8+ and were relatively rare in peripheral blood.

The chain employs TRBV7-8 and TRBJ1-5, with no clear D. The sequence came from a male donor with ankylosing spondylitis or in good health (not recorded which). The material sequenced was blood, either unsorted or a sorted T cell fraction (not recorded which). DNA of the CDR3: TGTGCCAGCAGCTTAGCGCAGAGTAGCAATCAGCCCCAGCATTTT. Translated, it gives CASSLAQSSNQPQHF.